The rows below give T cell receptor beta chains drawn from one sample of a study of fetal regulatory T cell absence and autoimmunity. Assay used: immunoSEQ multiplex PCR; TCRdb lists only in-frame clones, some missing. The repertoire includes approximately 94,000 clones, 60% to 80% of them detected once, and about 2.1% sits in the top ten. The material sequenced was pancreas tissue. Receptors originate from a male donor with IPEX syndrome. The CDR3 runs from the conserved cysteine through the conserved F or W. D genes are given only for firm matches. Only part of the rows carry a size: once, few, many, or a class if the clone is expanded.

V gene	J gene	clone size	D gene	CDR3 DNA	CDR3 protein
TRBV15	TRBJ1-4	-	-	TGTGCCACCAGCAGAGTTGTCGGGATAGAAAAACTGTTTTTT	CATSRVVGIEKLFF
TRBV27	TRBJ2-2	-	TRBD2	TGTGCCAGCAGTAGGAGGACTAGCGGGAACACCGGGGAGCTGTTTTTT	CASSRRTSGNTGELFF
TRBV5-4	TRBJ2-7	-	-	TGTGCCAGCAGCTCCCGGCCTCTGGGGGAGCAGTACTTC	CASSSRPLGEQYF
TRBV27	TRBJ2-2	-	TRBD1	TGTGCCAGCAGTCCACTCTACAGGGGGAACACCGGGGAGCTGTTTTTT	CASSPLYRGNTGELFF
TRBV12-5	TRBJ2-7	few	TRBD1	TGTGCTAGTGCCGCCGCCGGGACAGTTGACTACGAGCAGTACTTC	CASAAAGTVDYEQYF
TRBV4-3	TRBJ2-1	-	TRBD2	TGCGCCAGCAGCCAAGAGGGACTAGCGTACTATGAGCAGTTCTTC	CASSQEGLAYYEQFF
TRBV25-1	TRBJ1-1	-	-	TGTGCCAGCAGTGTGGGGTTAAACACTGAAGCTTTCTTT	CASSVGLNTEAFF
TRBV10-3	TRBJ2-3	few	TRBD2	TGTGCCATCAGTGAGACTAGCGGGGGGGCAGATACGCAGTATTTT	CAISETSGGADTQYF
TRBV5-1	TRBJ2-3	-	TRBD2	TGCGCCAGCAGCCGTGGACTAGCGGGGGGGACTAGCACAGATACGCAGTATTTT	CASSRGLAGGTSTDTQYF
TRBV2	TRBJ1-2	few	-	TGTGCCAGCAGTGAAAGGCAGGGTGGTGGCTACACCTTC	CASSERQGGGYTF
TRBV30	TRBJ1-2	-	-	TGTGCCTGGAATTCTGACATTGGATCTCACTATGGCTACACCTTC	CAWNSDIGSHYGYTF
TRBV6-5	TRBJ1-1	-	-	TGTGCCAGCAGTTACTCGACATTGGGGGCGGGTGAAGCTTTCTTT	CASSYSTLGAGEAFF
TRBV11-2	TRBJ2-1	-	-	TGTGCCAGCAGCATGCCCAGGGGAGGGTCCTACAATGAGCAGTTCTTC	CASSMPRGGSYNEQFF
TRBV4-3	TRBJ2-7	-	TRBD1	TGCGCCAGCAGCAAGGGACAGGGGGCCAACGAGCAGTACTTC	CASSKGQGANEQYF
TRBV9	TRBJ2-3	-	-	TGTGCCAGCAGCGTAGAGGGGTACCACACAGATACGCAGTATTTT	CASSVEGYHTDTQYF
TRBV4-1	TRBJ2-1	-	TRBD1	TGCGCCAGCACGGGACAGGGTTACAATGAGCAGTTCTTC	CASTGQGYNEQFF
TRBV6-1	TRBJ1-5	-	TRBD1	TGTGCCAGCAGTGACCGCTGGGACAGGTACAGCAATCAGCCCCAGCATTTT	CASSDRWDRYSNQPQHF
TRBV9	TRBJ2-7	-	-	TGTGCCAGCAGCGCCAGACGGGACTCGCCTACGAACGAGCAGTACTTC	CASSARRDSPTNEQYF
TRBV6-5	TRBJ2-7	-	-	TGTGCCAGCAGGACCCCTAAGACAGGTTACGAGCAGTACTTC	CASRTPKTGYEQYF
TRBV7-6	TRBJ2-7	-	-	TGTGCCAGCAGCTTAGCGCAGGCAGCCTCCTACGAGCAGTACTTC	CASSLAQAASYEQYF
TRBV9	TRBJ2-7	-	TRBD2	TGTGCCAGCAGCTCCCGGGGTAGCGGGAGACACGAGCAGTACTTC	CASSSRGSGRHEQYF
TRBV11-3	TRBJ1-1	-	TRBD1	TGTGCCAGCAGCTTACGGACAGGGCTCCACCTGAACACTGAAGCTTTCTTT	CASSLRTGLHLNTEAFF
TRBV18	TRBJ2-7	-	TRBD2	TGTGCCAGCTCACCGGGACTAGACTACGAGCAGTACTTC	CASSPGLDYEQYF
TRBV23-1	TRBJ2-7	few	-	TGCGCCAGCCAAAGGGGGGCCGAGCAGTACTTC	CASQRGAEQYF
TRBV11-3	TRBJ2-3	-	TRBD2	TGTGCCAGCAGCTTAGGACCGGGACTAGCGAGGGCAGATACGCAGTATTTT	CASSLGPGLARADTQYF
TRBV2	TRBJ2-3	once	TRBD2	TGTGCCAGCTCGGGGGGGCACACAAATACGCAGTATTTT	CASSGGHTNTQYF
TRBV14	TRBJ2-4	-	-	TGTGCCAGCAGCCAAGAACAGGTCTGGGGAAACATTCAGTACTTC	CASSQEQVWGNIQYF
TRBV7-8	TRBJ2-3	-	TRBD2	TGTGCCAGCAGCTTCAGCGGGGTCCCGGATACGCAGTATTTT	CASSFSGVPDTQYF
TRBV5-4	TRBJ2-1	-	TRBD2	TGTGCCAGCAGCTCTGGAAGGATAGCGGGGGTGTACAATGAGCAGTTCTTC	CASSSGRIAGVYNEQFF
TRBV30	TRBJ2-7	-	TRBD1	TGTGCCTGGAGTGGCGGACAGGGGATCGAGCAGTACTTC	CAWSGGQGIEQYF
TRBV10-2	TRBJ2-1	-	TRBD2	TGCGCCAGCAGACTCGGGACTAGCGTATACAATGAGCAGTTCTTC	CASRLGTSVYNEQFF
TRBV30	TRBJ2-2	-	-	TGTGCCTGGAGCGTGGAATCGAACACCGGGGAGCTGTTTTTT	CAWSVESNTGELFF
TRBV4-1	TRBJ2-2	few	-	TGCGCCAGCAGCCCGAAGGCACTAGTGGGCACCGGGGAGCTGTTTTTT	CASSPKALVGTGELFF
TRBV7-2	TRBJ2-2	-	-	TGTGCCAGCAGCTTATTCTACGGGGGGCGGTCCGGGGAGCTGTTTTTT	CASSLFYGGRSGELFF
TRBV30	TRBJ2-1	-	-	TGTGCCTGGAGTGGGACAACCTACAATGAGCAGTTCTTC	CAWSGTTYNEQFF
TRBV30	TRBJ1-2	-	-	TGTGCCTGGAGTCTTGGGGACGTTTATGGCTACACCTTC	CAWSLGDVYGYTF
TRBV10-3	TRBJ2-2	-	TRBD2	TGTGCCATCATGGGACTAGGAGCCGGGGAGCTGTTTTTT	CAIMGLGAGELFF
TRBV4-3	TRBJ2-7	-	-	TGCGCCAGCAGCCAAGACAGGAGCTCCTACGAGCAGTACTTC	CASSQDRSSYEQYF
TRBV5-1	TRBJ2-7	-	-	TGCGCCAGCAGCTTGGTAGGAGGGGGCAGCTACGAGCAGTACTTC	CASSLVGGGSYEQYF
TRBV5-5	TRBJ2-7	few	TRBD2	TGTGCCAGCAGCTTGGTCGGTAGCGGGAACGAGCAGTACTTC	CASSLVGSGNEQYF
TRBV18	TRBJ2-7	few	TRBD1	TGTGCCAGCTCACCCCTGGACAGGGGGCCCCAATCGAGCCAGTACTTC	CASSPLDRGPQSSQYF
TRBV11-3	TRBJ2-7	-	TRBD2	TGTGCCAGCAGCCGACTAGCGGGGGGGAGCTCCTACGAGCAGTACTTC	CASSRLAGGSSYEQYF
TRBV11-3	TRBJ2-5	-	-	TGTGCCAGCAGCCGAGGGACAGCTAGCGGACTTGAGGGGGAGACCCAGTACTTC	CASSRGTASGLEGETQYF
TRBV7-9	TRBJ1-1	-	-	TGTGCCAGCAGCTCTATTCCTCCGGGGAACACTGAAGCTTTCTTT	CASSSIPPGNTEAFF
TRBV4-1	TRBJ2-5	-	-	TGCGCCAGCAGCCTGCTCCTACGTGGGGGGCGGGAGACCCAGTACTTC	CASSLLLRGGRETQYF
TRBV10-3	TRBJ1-1	-	-	TGTGCCATCAGTGGTACCGGGACGGTGAACACTGAAGCTTTCTTT	CAISGTGTVNTEAFF
TRBV2	TRBJ1-3	few	-	TGTGCCAGCAGTGTAGTCTCTGGAAACACCATATATTTT	CASSVVSGNTIYF